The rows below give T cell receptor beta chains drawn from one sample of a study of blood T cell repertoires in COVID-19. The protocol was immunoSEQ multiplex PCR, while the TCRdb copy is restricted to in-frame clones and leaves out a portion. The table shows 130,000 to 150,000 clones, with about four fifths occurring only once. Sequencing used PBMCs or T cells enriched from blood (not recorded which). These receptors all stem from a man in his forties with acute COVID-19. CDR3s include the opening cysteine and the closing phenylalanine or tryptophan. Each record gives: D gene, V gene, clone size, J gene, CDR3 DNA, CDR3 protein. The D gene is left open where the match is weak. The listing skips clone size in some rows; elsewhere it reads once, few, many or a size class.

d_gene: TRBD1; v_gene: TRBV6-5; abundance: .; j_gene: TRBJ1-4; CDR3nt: TGTGCCAGCAGTAAGCCAGGGGGAAAACTGTTTTTT; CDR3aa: CASSKPGGKLFF
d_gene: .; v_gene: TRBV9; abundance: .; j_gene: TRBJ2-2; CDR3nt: TGTGCCAGCAGCGTAGAAAGACTAGGCGGGGAGCTGTTTTTT; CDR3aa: CASSVERLGGELFF
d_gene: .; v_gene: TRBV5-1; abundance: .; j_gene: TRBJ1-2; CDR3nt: TGCGCCAGCAGCTTGGGGGACGGAGGGATTAACTATGGCTACACCTTC; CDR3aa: CASSLGDGGINYGYTF
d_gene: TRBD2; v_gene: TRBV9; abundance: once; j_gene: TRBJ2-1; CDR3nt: TGTGCCAGCAGCGTAACGGGGGGTGACAATGAGCAGTTCTTC; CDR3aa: CASSVTGGDNEQFF
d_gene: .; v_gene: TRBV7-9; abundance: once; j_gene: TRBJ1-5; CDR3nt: TGTGCCAGCAGTCGATCGGGGGGTCGCAATCAGCCCCAGCATTTT; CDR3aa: CASSRSGGRNQPQHF
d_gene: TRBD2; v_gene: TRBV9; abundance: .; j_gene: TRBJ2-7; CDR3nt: TGTGCCAGCAGCCCCAGCGGGAGGGCTTCCTACGAGCAGTACTTC; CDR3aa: CASSPSGRASYEQYF
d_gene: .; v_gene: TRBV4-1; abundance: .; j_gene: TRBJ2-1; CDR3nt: TGCGCCAGCAGCGCCAGCTACAATGAGCAGTTCTTC; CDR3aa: CASSASYNEQFF
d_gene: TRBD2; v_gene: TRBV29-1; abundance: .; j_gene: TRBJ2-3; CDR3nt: TGCAGCGTCAGCGGGACGGGAGATACGCAGTATTTT; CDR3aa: CSVSGTGDTQYF
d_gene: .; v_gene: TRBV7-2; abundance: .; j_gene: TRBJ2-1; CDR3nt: TGTGCCAGCAGCTTAGTCGGGAGTTGGGGGTCCTACAATGAGCAGTTCTTC; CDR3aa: CASSLVGSWGSYNEQFF
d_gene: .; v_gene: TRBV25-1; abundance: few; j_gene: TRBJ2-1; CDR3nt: TGTGCCAGCCATGACGACCGTTCTAGCAATGAGCAGTTCTTC; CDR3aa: CASHDDRSSNEQFF
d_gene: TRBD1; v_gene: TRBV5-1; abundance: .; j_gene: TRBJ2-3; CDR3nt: TGCGCCAGCAGTAATCAGGGACAGCTCACAGATACGCAGTATTTT; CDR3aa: CASSNQGQLTDTQYF
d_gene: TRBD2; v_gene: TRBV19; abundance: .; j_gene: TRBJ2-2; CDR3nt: TGTGCCAGTAGTACAGTAGCGGGGGATTTCACCGGGGAGCTGTTTTTT; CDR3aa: CASSTVAGDFTGELFF
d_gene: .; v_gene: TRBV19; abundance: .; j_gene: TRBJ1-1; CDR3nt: TGTGCCAGCAACCCCGAAGGGAGGACTGAAGCTTTCTTT; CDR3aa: CASNPEGRTEAFF
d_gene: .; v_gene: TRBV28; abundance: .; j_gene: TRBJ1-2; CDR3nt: TGTGCCAGCAGTTTAGGCTTCCAGAACTATGGCTACACCTTC; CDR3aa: CASSLGFQNYGYTF
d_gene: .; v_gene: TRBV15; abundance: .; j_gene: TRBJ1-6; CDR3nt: TGTGCCACCAGACCGGCGGGGGGCCGAAATTCACCCCTCCACTTT; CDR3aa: CATRPAGGRNSPLHF
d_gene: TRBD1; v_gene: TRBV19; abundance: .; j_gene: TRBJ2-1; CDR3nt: TGTGCCACAACGGGACAGGGGGCCAATGAGCAGTTCTTC; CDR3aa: CATTGQGANEQFF
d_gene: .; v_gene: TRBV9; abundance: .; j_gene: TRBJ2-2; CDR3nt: TGTGCCAGCAGCACCCTGATGGAGACCGGGGAGCTGTTTTTT; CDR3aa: CASSTLMETGELFF
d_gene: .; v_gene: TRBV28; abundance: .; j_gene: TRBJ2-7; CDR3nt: TGTGCCAGCAGTTTCCAGACAGTAGGCGAACTACTGACACTCTACGAGCAGTACTTC; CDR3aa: CASSFQTVGELLTLYEQYF
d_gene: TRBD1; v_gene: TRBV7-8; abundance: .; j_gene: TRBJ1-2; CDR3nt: TGTGCCAGCAGCTTATCCCGGGACAGGCGCCCTCATGGCTACACCTTC; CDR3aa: CASSLSRDRRPHGYTF
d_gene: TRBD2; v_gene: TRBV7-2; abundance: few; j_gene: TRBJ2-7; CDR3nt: TGTGCCAGCAGCTTTAGGACTAGCGGGTTCTACGAGCAGTACTTC; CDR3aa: CASSFRTSGFYEQYF
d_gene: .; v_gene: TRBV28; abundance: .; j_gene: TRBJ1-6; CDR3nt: TGTGCCAGCAGTTTAAGCGGTGGCTCCTATAATTCACCCCTCCACTTT; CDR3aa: CASSLSGGSYNSPLHF
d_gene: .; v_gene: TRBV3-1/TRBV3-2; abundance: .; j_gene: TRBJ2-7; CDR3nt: TGTGCCAGCAGCCAAGATGTACCAGGGAGGGAGCAGTACTTC; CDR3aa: CASSQDVPGREQYF
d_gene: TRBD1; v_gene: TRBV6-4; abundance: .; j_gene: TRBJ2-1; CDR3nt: TGTGCCAGCAGTGATGGAACAGGGGGGAATGAGCAGTTCTTC; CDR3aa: CASSDGTGGNEQFF
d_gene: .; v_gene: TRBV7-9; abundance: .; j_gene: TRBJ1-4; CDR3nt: TGTGCCAGCAGCGCGGCGCTCGGGTCAACTAATGAAAAACTGTTTTTT; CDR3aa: CASSAALGSTNEKLFF
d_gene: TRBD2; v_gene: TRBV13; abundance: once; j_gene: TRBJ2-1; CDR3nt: TGTGCCAGCATACGAGCGGGAGACTCCTACAATGAGCAGTTCTTC; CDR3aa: CASIRAGDSYNEQFF
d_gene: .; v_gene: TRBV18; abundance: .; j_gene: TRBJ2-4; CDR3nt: TGTGCCAGCTCACCAGGGGATCGGGAGGCCAAAAACATTCAGTACTTC; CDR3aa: CASSPGDREAKNIQYF
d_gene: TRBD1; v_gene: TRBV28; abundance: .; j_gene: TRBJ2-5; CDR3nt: TGTGCCAGCAGGACGACAGGGGAAGAGACCCAGTACTTC; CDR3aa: CASRTTGEETQYF
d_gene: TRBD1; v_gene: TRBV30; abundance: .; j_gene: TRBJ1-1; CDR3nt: TGTGCCTGGAGCCTGACAGGGGGCAGGACTGAAGCTTTCTTT; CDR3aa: CAWSLTGGRTEAFF
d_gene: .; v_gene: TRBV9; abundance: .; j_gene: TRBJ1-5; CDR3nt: TGTGCCAGCAGCGTAGCTACTTTCGGGGAGCGCTCCTCGAATCAGCCCCAGCATTTT; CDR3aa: CASSVATFGERSSNQPQHF
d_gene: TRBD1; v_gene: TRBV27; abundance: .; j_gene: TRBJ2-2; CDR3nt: TGTGCCAGCAGCCGAAGGCGGGGACAGGGTATCACCGGGGAGCTGTTTTTT; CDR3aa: CASSRRRGQGITGELFF
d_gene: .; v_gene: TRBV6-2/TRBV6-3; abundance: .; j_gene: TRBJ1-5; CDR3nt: TGTGCCAGCAGTAACATAAATCAGCCCCAGCATTTT; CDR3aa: CASSNINQPQHF
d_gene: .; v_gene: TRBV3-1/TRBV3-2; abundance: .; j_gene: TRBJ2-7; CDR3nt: TGTGCCAGCAGCCCAAACGCTCTGACAGTTTACGAGCAGTACTTC; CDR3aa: CASSPNALTVYEQYF
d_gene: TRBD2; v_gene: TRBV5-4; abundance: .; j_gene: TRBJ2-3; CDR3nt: TGTGCCAGCAGCTTGGGGGCCGAGCGGGGGGGCCTCGATACGCAGTATTTT; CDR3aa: CASSLGAERGGLDTQYF
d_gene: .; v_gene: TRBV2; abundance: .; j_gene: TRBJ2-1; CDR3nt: TGTGCCAGCAGTGGAGGACTGATGCAGTTCTTC; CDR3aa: CASSGGLMQFF
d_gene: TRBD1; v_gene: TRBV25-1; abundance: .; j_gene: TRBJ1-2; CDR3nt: TGTGCCAGCAGTGAATATGAACAGGGGTCCTATGGCTACACCTTC; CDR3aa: CASSEYEQGSYGYTF
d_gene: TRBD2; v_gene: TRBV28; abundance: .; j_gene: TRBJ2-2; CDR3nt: TGTGCCAGCAGCGGGGGACTAGCGAGGAACACCGGGGAGCTGTTTTTT; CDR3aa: CASSGGLARNTGELFF
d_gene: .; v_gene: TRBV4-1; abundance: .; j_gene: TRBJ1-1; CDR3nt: TGCGCCAGCAGCCCAAGTCCGGGGGACACTGAAGCTTTCTTT; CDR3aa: CASSPSPGDTEAFF
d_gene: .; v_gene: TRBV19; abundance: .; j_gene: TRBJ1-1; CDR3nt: TGTGCCAGTAGTATAGATCTGGAGGAGGGGCTGAACACTGAAGCTTTCTTT; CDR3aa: CASSIDLEEGLNTEAFF
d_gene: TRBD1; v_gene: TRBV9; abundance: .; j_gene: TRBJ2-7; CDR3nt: TGTGCCAGCAGCTCCTGGGACAGTCCTAATGACGAGCAGTACTTC; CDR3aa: CASSSWDSPNDEQYF